This paragraph reports one T cell receptor beta chain. Antigen specificity is unknown. The CDR3 extends over 14 amino acids. Germline CDR1 reads MDHEN; CDR2 reads SYDVKM. Trimming left V 4 bases short and J 1 base short, with 11 bases between. The data originate from a study of OX40 agonist ivuxolimab in advanced cancers. About the research overall: A male proportion of about 84% was recorded, with mean age approximately 56 years and range roughly 23 to 79.

The repertoire was sequenced with immunoSEQ multiplex PCR; TCRdb's copy has only in-frame clones and lacks some. The sample holds tens of thousands of clones; roughly 85% are singletons and the top ten take about 3.2%. The study's findings and limits: Also present in some nonresponders was a low level of normalized T-cell clonal expansion.

The clonotype was recovered from an adult with an advanced solid tumor such as melanoma, head and neck, liver or kidney cancer. V and J are TRBV28 and TRBJ2-7; D gene uncertain. Here the sequenced sample was CD4+ or CD8+ T cells sorted from blood, taken in a trial of the OX40 agonist ivuxolimab. The CDR3 DNA follows: TGTGCCAGCAGTTCGAGCCCACCTTCCTACGAGCAGTACTTC. Amino acid sequence: CASSSSPPSYEQYF.